This T cell receptor (beta chain) was identified during a study of response to subunit inactivated influenza vaccine. TCRdb fed the RT-PCR reads into MiXCR, producing one record per CDR3 protein. The table lists fewer than 700,000 distinct CDR3 sequences, 10% to 15% of them singletons. CDR3 length: 17 residues. Trimming stripped 2 bases from V and 5 bases from J, with 19 bases between. Looked up from germline, CDR1 is MNHEY and CDR2 is SVGEGT. Broader study findings: There was a suggestion from the authors that each seasonal influenza vaccination recruits few new T cells.

This clonotype was counted between two and nine times. The antigen remains unidentified. The J gene is TRBJ1-5, the V gene TRBV6-2 or TRBV6-3, with no clear D. The sequence came from a man aged 45-65 years who received an inactivated influenza vaccine. This specimen consisted of PBMCs from blood, obtained 45 days after vaccination. CDR3 in amino acids: CASSYRREDYLDQPQHF. The CDR3 DNA follows: TGTGCCAGCAGTTACCGTAGGGAGGACTACCTAGATCAGCCCCAGCATTTT.